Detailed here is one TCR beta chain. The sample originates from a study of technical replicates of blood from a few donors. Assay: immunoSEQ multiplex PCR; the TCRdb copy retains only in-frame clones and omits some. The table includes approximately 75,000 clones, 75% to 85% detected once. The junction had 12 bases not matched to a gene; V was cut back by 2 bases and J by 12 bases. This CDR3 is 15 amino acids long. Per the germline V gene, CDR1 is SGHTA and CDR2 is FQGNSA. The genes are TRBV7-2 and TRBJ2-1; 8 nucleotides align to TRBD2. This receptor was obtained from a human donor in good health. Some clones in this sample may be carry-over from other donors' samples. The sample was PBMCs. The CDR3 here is CASSLSGSSGWAQFF. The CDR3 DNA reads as TGTGCCAGCAGCTTAAGCGGGAGCAGCGGGTGGGCGCAGTTCTTC. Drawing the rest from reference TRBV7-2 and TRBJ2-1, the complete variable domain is GAGVSQSPSNKVTEKGKDVELRCDPISGHTALYWYRQSLGQGLEFLIYFQGNSAPDKSGLPSDRFSAERTGGSVSTLTIQRTQQEDSAVYLCASSLSGSSGWAQFFGPGTRLTVL.